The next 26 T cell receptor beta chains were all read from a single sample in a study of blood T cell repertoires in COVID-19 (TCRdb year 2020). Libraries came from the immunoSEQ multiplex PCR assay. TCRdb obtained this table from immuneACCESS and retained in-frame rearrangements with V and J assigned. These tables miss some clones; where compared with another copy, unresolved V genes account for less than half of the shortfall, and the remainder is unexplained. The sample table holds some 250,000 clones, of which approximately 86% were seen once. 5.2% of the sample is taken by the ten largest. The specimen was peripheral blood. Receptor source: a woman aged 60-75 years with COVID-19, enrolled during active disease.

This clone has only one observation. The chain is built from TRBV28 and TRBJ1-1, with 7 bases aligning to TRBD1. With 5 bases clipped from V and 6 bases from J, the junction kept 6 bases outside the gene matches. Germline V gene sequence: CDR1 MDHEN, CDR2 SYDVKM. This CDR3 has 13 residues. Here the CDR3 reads CASSLQGGAEAFF. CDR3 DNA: TGTGCCAGCAGTCTCCAGGGGGGCGCTGAAGCTTTCTTT.

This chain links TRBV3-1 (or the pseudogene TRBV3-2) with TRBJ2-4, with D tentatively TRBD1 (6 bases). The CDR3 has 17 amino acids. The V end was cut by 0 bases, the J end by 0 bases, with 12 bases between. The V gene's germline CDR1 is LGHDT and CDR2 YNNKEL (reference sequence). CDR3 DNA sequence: TGTGCCAGCAGCCAAGACTCAGGGGCCTCAGCCAAAAACATTCAGTACTTC. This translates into CASSQDSGASAKNIQYF.

In DNA, the CDR3 is TGCAGTGCTAGTCACTCGGGACTAGGGATAAACATTCAGTACTTC. Translation: CSASHSGLGINIQYF. The V call is TRBV20-1, the J call TRBJ2-4; 8 nucleotides align to TRBD2. The germline V gene has CDR1 DFQATT and CDR2 SNEGSKA (reference sequence). V was pared by 3 bases and J by 6 bases, with 10 bases of the junction left unmatched. This CDR3 contains 15 residues.

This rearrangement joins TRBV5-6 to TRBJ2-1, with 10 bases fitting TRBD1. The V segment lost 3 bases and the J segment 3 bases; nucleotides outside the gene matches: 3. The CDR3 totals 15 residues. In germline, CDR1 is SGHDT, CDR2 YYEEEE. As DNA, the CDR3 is TGTGCCAGCAGCTACCGGACAGGGGGCTACAATGAGCAGTTCTTC. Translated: CASSYRTGGYNEQFF.

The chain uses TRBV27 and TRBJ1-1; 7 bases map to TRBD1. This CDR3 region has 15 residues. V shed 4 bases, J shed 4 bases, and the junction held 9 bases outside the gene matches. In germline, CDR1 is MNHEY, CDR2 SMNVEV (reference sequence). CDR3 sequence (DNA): TGTGCCAGCAGTTACCCCGACAGGGTGGCCACTGAAGCTTTCTTT. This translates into CASSYPDRVATEAFF.

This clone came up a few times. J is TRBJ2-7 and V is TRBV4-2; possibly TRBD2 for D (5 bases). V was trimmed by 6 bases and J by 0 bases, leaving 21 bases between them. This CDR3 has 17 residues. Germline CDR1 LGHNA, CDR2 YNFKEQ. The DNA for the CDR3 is TGTGCCAGCAGTGGGTTTTCTAGCCCAACCTCCTCCTACGAGCAGTACTTC. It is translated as CASSGFSSPTSSYEQYF.

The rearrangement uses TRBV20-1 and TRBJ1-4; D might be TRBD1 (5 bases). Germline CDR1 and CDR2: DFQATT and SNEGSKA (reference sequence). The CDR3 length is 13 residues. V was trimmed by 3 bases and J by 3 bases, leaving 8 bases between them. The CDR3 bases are TGCAGTGCTAGTCAGGGTCCTAATGAAAAACTGTTTTTT. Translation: CSASQGPNEKLFF.

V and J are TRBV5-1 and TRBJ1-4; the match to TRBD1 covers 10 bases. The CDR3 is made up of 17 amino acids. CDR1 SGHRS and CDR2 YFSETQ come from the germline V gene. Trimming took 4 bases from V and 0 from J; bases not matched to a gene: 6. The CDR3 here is CASSRQGQGATNEKLFF. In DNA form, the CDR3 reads TGCGCCAGCAGCCGACAAGGACAGGGGGCAACTAATGAAAAACTGTTTTTT.

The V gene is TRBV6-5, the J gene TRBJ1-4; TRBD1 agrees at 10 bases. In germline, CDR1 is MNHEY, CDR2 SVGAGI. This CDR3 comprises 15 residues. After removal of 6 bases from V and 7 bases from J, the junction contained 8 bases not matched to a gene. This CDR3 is CASRLTGGVGEKLFF. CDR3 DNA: TGTGCCAGCAGACTGACAGGGGGCGTAGGTGAAAAACTGTTTTTT.

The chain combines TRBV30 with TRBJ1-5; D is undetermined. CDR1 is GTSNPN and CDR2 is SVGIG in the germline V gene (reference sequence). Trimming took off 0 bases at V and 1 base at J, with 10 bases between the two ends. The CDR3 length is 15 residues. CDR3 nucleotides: TGTGCCTGGAGTGTACCAGGATCAAGCAATCAGCCCCAGCATTTT. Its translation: CAWSVPGSSNQPQHF.

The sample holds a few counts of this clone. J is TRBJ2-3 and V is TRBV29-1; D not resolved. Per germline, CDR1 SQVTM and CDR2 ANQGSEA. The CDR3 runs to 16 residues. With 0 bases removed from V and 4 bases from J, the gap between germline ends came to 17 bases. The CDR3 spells CSVEELPGARPDTQYF. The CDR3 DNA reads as TGCAGCGTTGAAGAGCTCCCCGGCGCGAGGCCAGATACGCAGTATTTT.

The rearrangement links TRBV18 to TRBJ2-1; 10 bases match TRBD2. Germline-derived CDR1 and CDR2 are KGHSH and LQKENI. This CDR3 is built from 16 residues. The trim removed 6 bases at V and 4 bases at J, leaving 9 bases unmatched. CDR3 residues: CASSRASGSRYNEQFF. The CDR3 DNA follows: TGTGCCAGCTCCCGAGCTAGCGGGAGTAGATACAATGAGCAGTTCTTC.

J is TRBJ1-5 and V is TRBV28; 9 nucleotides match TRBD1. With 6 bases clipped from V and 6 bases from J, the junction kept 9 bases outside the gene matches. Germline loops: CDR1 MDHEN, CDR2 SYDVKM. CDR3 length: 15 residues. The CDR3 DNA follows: TGTGCCAGCAGCTTACAGGGGGCGCGGGTTCAGCCCCAGCATTTT. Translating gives CASSLQGARVQPQHF.

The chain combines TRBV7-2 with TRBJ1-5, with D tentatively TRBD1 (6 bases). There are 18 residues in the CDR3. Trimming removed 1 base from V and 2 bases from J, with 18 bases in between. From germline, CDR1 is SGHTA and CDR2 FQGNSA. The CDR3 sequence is CASSLEGRGGLGNQPQHF. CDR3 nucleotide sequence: TGTGCCAGCAGCTTAGAGGGCCGGGGGGGCTTGGGCAATCAGCCCCAGCATTTT.

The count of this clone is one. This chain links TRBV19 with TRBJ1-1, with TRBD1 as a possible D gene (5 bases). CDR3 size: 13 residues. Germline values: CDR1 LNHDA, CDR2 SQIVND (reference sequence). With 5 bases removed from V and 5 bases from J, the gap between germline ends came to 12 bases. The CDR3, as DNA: TGTGCCAGTAGTTTCAGGGCGTATACTGAAGCTTTCTTT. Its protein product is CASSFRAYTEAFF. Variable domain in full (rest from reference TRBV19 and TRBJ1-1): DGGITQSPKYLFRKEGQNVTLSCEQNLNHDAMYWYRQDPGQGLRLIYYSQIVNDFQKGDIAEGYSVSREKKESFPLTVTSAQKNPTAFYLCASSFRAYTEAFFGQGTRLTVV.

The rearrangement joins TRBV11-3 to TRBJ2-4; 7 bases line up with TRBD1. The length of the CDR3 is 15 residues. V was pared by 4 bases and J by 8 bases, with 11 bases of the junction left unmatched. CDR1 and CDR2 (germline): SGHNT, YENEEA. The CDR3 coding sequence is TGTGCCAGCAGCTCTGGTGGCAGGGGGTCCGACATTCAGTACTTC. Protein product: CASSSGGRGSDIQYF. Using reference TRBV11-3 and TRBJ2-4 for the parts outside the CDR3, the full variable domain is EAGVVQSPRYKIIEKKQPVAFWCNPISGHNTLYWYLQNLGQGPELLIRYENEEAVDDSQLPKDRFSAERLKGVDSTLKIQPAELGDSAVYLCASSSGGRGSDIQYFGAGTRLSVL.

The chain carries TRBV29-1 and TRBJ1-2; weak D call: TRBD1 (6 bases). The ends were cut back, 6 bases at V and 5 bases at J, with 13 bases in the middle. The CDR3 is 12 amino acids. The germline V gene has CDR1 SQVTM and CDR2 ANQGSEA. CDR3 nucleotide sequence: TGCAGCGTGGCCGGGACACCTTATGGCTACACCTTC. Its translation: CSVAGTPYGYTF.

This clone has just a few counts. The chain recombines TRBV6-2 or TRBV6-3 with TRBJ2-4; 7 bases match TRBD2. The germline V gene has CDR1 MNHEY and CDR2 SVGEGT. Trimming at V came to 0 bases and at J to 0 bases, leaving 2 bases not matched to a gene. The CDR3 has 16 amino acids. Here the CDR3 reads CASSYSPGGAKNIQYF. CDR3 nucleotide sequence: TGTGCCAGCAGTTACTCTCCGGGAGGAGCCAAAAACATTCAGTACTTC.

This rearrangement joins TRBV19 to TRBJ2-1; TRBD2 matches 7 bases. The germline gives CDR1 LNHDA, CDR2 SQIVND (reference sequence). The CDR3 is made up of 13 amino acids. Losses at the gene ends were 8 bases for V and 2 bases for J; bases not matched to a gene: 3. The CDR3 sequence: CASQAGTYNEQFF. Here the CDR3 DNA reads TGTGCCAGTCAAGCGGGGACCTACAATGAGCAGTTCTTC.

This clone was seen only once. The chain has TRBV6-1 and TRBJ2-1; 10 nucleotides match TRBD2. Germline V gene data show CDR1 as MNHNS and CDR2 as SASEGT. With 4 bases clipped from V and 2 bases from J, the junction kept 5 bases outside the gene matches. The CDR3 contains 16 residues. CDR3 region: CASSVRTSGPYNEQFF. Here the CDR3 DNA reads TGTGCCAGCAGTGTCAGGACTAGCGGACCCTACAATGAGCAGTTCTTC.

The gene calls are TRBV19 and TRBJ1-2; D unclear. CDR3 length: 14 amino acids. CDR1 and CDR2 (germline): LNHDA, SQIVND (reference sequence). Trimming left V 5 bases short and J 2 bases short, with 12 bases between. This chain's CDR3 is CASSPYLANYGYTF. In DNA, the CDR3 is TGTGCCAGTAGTCCATATTTGGCCAACTATGGCTACACCTTC.

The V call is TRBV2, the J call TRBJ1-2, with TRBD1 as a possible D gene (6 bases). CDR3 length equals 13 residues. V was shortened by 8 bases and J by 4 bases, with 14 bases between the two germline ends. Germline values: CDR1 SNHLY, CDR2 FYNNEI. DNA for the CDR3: TGTGCCAGCTCGACAGGCCAGAGCTATGGCTACACCTTC. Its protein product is CASSTGQSYGYTF.

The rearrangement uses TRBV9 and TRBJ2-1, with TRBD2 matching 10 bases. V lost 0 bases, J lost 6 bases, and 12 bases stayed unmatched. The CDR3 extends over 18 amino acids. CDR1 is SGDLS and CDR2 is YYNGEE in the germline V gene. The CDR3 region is CASSVAIEALAGFNEQFF. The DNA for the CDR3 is TGTGCCAGCAGCGTAGCGATCGAGGCACTAGCGGGATTCAATGAGCAGTTCTTC.

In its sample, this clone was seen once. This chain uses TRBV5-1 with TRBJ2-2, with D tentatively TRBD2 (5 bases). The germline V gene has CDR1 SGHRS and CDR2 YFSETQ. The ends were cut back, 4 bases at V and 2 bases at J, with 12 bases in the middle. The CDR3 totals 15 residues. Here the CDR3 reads CASSKEALNTGELFF. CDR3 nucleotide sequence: TGCGCCAGCAGCAAGGAGGCACTAAACACCGGGGAGCTGTTTTTT.

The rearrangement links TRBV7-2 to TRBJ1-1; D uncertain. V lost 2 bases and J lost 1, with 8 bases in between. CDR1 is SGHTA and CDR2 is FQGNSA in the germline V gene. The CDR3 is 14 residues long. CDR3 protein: CASSLRRRNTEAFF. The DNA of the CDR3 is TGTGCCAGCAGCTTAAGGCGGCGGAACACTGAAGCTTTCTTT.

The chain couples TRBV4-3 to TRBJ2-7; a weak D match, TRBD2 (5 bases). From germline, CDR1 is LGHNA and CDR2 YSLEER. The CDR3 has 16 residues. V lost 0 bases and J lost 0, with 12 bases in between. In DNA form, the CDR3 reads TGCGCCAGCAGCCAAGACGGGGTGATGAACTCCTACGAGCAGTACTTC. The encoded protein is CASSQDGVMNSYEQYF.